Sequencing of this T cell receptor beta chain was carried out in a study of cytomegalovirus exposure and HLA in healthy donors. Germline V gene data show CDR1 as SGHNT and CDR2 as YYREEE (reference sequence). J was trimmed by 0 bases and V by 0 bases; bases with no gene match: 10. The CDR3 length is 18 residues. A note on this clone: Antigen: not known.

General study points: Accurate prediction of most subjects' HLA-A and HLA-B alleles from TCR beta sequences was reported.

PCR involved 60 Vbeta and 13 Jbeta primers. Method: immunoSEQ multiplex PCR; TCRdb's copy keeps in-frame clones and lacks some. The sample gives around 130,000 clones, around 78% of which show up once; roughly 1.9% is in the top ten. The rearrangement links TRBV5-4 to TRBJ2-7; 9 nucleotides match TRBD2. The TCR comes from a woman in her fifties or sixties in good health and CMV-seronegative. Sequencing was done on a sample of PBMCs. Here the CDR3 DNA reads TGTGCCAGCAGCTTGGGGGGGTCGGCTAGCGGGGTCTCCTACGAGCAGTACTTC. Residues: CASSLGGSASGVSYEQYF.